These 31 T cell receptor beta chains originate from one sample sequenced in a study of blood T cell repertoires in COVID-19. The data were produced by immunoSEQ multiplex PCR, yet TCRdb's version contains in-frame clones alone and is incomplete. The sample consists of some 250,000 clones, around 90% of them appearing once. The sample was peripheral blood. Receptors were obtained from a woman aged 25 to 39 with acute or convalescent COVID-19.

In its sample, this clone was seen once. V usage is TRBV7-9 and J usage is TRBJ1-5; perhaps TRBD1 as D (6 bases). The germline V gene has CDR1 SEHNR and CDR2 FQNEAQ (reference sequence). Trimming stripped 5 bases from V and 1 base from J, with 12 bases between. CDR3 length: 15 amino acids. Here the CDR3 DNA reads TGTGCCAGCAGCGGCACAGGGAAAAGCAATCAGCCCCAGCATTTT. It encodes CASSGTGKSNQPQHF. Based on the CDR3 plus reference TRBV7-9 and TRBJ1-5, the full variable domain is DTGVSQNPRHKITKRGQNVTFRCDPISEHNRLYWYRQTLGQGPEFLTYFQNEAQLEKSRLLSDRFSAERPKGSFSTLEIQRTEQGDSAMYLCASSGTGKSNQPQHFGDGTRLSIL.

The chain employs TRBV6-4 and TRBJ2-1; unclear D gene. V was trimmed by 3 bases and J by 2 bases, leaving 11 bases between them. CDR1 and CDR2 from the germline V gene are MRHNA and SNTAGT. This CDR3 is built from 15 residues. CDR3 residues: CASSEFGGAYNEQFF. CDR3 in DNA: TGTGCCAGCAGTGAATTCGGCGGAGCCTACAATGAGCAGTTCTTC.

V gene TRBV10-2 combines with J gene TRBJ2-7, with D perhaps TRBD1 (5 bases). Trimming removed 4 bases at V and 0 bases at J, with 16 bases between. The CDR3 has 16 amino acids. CDR1 is WSHSY, CDR2 SAAADI, per germline. CDR3: CASSVSGGDSSYEQYF. The DNA of the CDR3 is TGCGCCAGCAGTGTTTCGGGCGGCGACAGCTCCTACGAGCAGTACTTC.

V and J are TRBV11-2 and TRBJ2-5, with 8 bases lining up with TRBD2. The length of the CDR3 is 15 residues. V gave up 6 bases and J gave up 5 bases; unmatched junction bases: 11. Germline CDR1 SGHAT, CDR2 FQNNGV. Written as DNA, the CDR3 is TGTGCCAGCAGGCACTCGGGGGGGGCAGGGGAGACCCAGTACTTC. Amino acid sequence: CASRHSGGAGETQYF.

This chain uses TRBV6-1 with TRBJ1-4, with D possibly matching TRBD1 (5 bases). The CDR3 is made up of 15 amino acids. Deletions cut 1 base from V and 5 bases from J, with 11 bases between. The germline gives CDR1 MNHNS, CDR2 SASEGT. Here the CDR3 DNA reads TGTGCCAGCAGTGAAGGGCAGGGATGGAATGAAAAACTGTTTTTT. Translation gives CASSEGQGWNEKLFF.

This sequence joins TRBV5-1 and TRBJ2-5; 15 nucleotides agree with TRBD2. This CDR3 comprises 16 residues. Per germline, CDR1 SGHRS and CDR2 YFSETQ. V lost 4 bases and J lost 5; bases outside the gene matches: 6. CDR3 sequence reads: CASSTGLAGGWETQYF. Written as DNA, the CDR3 is TGCGCCAGCAGCACAGGACTAGCGGGAGGGTGGGAGACCCAGTACTTC.

The V gene is TRBV5-6, the J gene TRBJ2-7, with 8 bases aligning to TRBD1. The ends lost 0 bases at V and 2 bases at J; junction bases unmatched: 7. Germline assignment: CDR1 SGHDT and CDR2 YYEEEE. This CDR3 has 16 amino acids. In nucleotides, the CDR3 is TGTGCCAGCAGCTTGGTTCGGGACAGGTGGACCTACGAGCAGTACTTC. Translating gives CASSLVRDRWTYEQYF.

DNA for the CDR3: TGTGCCAGCAGCTTGGGGGGGACAGGGGAGGGAGAGACCCAGTACTTC. Translation: CASSLGGTGEGETQYF. This sequence joins TRBV5-4 and TRBJ2-5; 10 bases are shared with TRBD1. Germline CDR1 and CDR2: SGHNT and YYREEE (reference sequence). The junction had 6 bases not matched to a gene; V was cut back by 0 bases and J by 4 bases. This CDR3 has 16 residues.

This chain links TRBV27 with TRBJ2-3, with 8 bases aligning to TRBD1. The junction had 4 bases not matched to a gene; V was cut back by 5 bases and J by 3 bases. CDR3 length: 14 amino acids. CDR1 and CDR2 (germline): MNHEY, SMNVEV (reference sequence). CDR3 coding DNA: TGTGCCAGCAGTCGACAGGGGTGGACAGATACGCAGTATTTT. Translation: CASSRQGWTDTQYF.

The chain recombines TRBV27 with TRBJ2-3; TRBD2 agrees at 10 bases. CDR3 length equals 15 residues. After removal of 2 bases from V and 4 bases from J, the junction contained 3 bases not matched to a gene. Per the germline V gene, CDR1 is MNHEY and CDR2 is SMNVEV (reference sequence). CDR3 protein: CASSLLAGVADTQYF. CDR3 nucleotide sequence: TGTGCCAGCAGTTTACTAGCGGGAGTTGCAGATACGCAGTATTTT.

The chain uses TRBV6-5 and TRBJ1-5; 8 nucleotides match TRBD1. The CDR3 loop spans 16 amino acids. V lost 2 bases, J lost 6 bases, and 9 bases stayed unmatched. CDR1 is MNHEY, CDR2 SVGAGI, per germline. The chain's CDR3 is CASSYPPDRGGQPQHF. For the CDR3, the DNA is TGTGCCAGCAGTTACCCCCCCGACAGGGGTGGTCAGCCCCAGCATTTT.

The rearrangement joins TRBV7-8 to TRBJ1-4; 7 bases line up with TRBD1. Germline CDR1 SGHVS, CDR2 FQNEAQ. V gave up 2 bases and J gave up 7 bases; unmatched junction bases: 10. CDR3 length equals 16 residues. CDR3 DNA sequence: TGTGCCAGCAGCTTACTCGACAGGGCAGGGATTGAAAAACTGTTTTTT. This sequence encodes CASSLLDRAGIEKLFF.

The chain links TRBV7-2 to TRBJ2-7; D remains unclear. V was shortened by 3 bases and J by 4 bases, with 16 bases between the two germline ends. Germline V gene data show CDR1 as SGHTA and CDR2 as FQGNSA. The CDR3 totals 15 residues. CDR3 DNA: TGTGCCAGCAGCTTGGAAGGAGCGCCCTATTACGAGCAGTACTTC. It is translated as CASSLEGAPYYEQYF.

The chain links TRBV6-5 to TRBJ2-1; 14 bases match TRBD2. The CDR3 sequence is 15 residues long. Germline CDR1 and CDR2: MNHEY and SVGAGI. The trim removed 2 bases at V and 8 bases at J, leaving 2 bases unmatched. CDR3 in amino acids: CASSYMGLAGDEQFF. In DNA, the CDR3 is TGTGCCAGCAGTTACATGGGACTAGCGGGAGATGAGCAGTTCTTC.

The chain employs TRBV19 and TRBJ2-7; D is perhaps TRBD2 (6 bases). Trimming pared 5 bases from V and 6 bases from J, leaving 20 bases between. The CDR3 consists of 15 residues. The germline gives CDR1 LNHDA, CDR2 SQIVND (reference sequence). Here the CDR3 DNA reads TGTGCCAGTAGTCTAATTCATGGAGCGGGTCCCGAGCAGTACTTC. Protein sequence: CASSLIHGAGPEQYF.

The chain uses TRBV19 and TRBJ1-5; D remains unclear. The CDR3 sequence is 13 residues long. CDR1 and CDR2 (germline): LNHDA, SQIVND (reference sequence). V lost 10 bases and J lost 2, with 12 bases in between. CDR3 loop: CAIRESGNQPQHF. As DNA, the CDR3 is TGTGCCATTCGGGAGAGCGGCAATCAGCCCCAGCATTTT.

The CDR3 is CASSLARGGSAYEQYF. The CDR3 bases are TGTGCCAGCAGCTTAGCCCGTGGGGGGAGCGCCTACGAGCAGTACTTC. The gene calls are TRBV7-2 and TRBJ2-7; D possibly corresponds to TRBD2 (6 bases). This CDR3 is built from 16 residues. The germline gives CDR1 SGHTA, CDR2 FQGNSA. V was pared by 0 bases and J by 2 bases, with 14 bases between.

This chain links TRBV15 with TRBJ2-5; TRBD2 might be the D (5 bases). V was shortened by 3 bases and J by 7 bases, with 18 bases between the two germline ends. Germline lookup yields CDR1 LNHNV and CDR2 YYDKDF (reference sequence). The CDR3 spans 15 residues. CDR3 nucleotide sequence: TGTGCCACCAGCAGGGAAGTGTCGAGCGCGGGGACCCAGTACTTC. Amino acid sequence: CATSREVSSAGTQYF.

V usage is TRBV19 and J usage is TRBJ2-2, with TRBD2 matching over 8 bases. After removal of 6 bases from V and 0 bases from J, the junction contained 3 bases not matched to a gene. Germline V lookup: CDR1 LNHDA, CDR2 SQIVND (reference sequence). The CDR3 loop spans 15 amino acids. CDR3 amino acids: CASRKRETNTGELFF. The CDR3 nucleotides are TGTGCCAGTAGGAAGCGGGAGACGAACACCGGGGAGCTGTTTTTT. Using reference TRBV19 and TRBJ2-2 for the parts outside the CDR3, the full variable domain is DGGITQSPKYLFRKEGQNVTLSCEQNLNHDAMYWYRQDPGQGLRLIYYSQIVNDFQKGDIAEGYSVSREKKESFPLTVTSAQKNPTAFYLCASRKRETNTGELFFGEGSRLTVL.

J is TRBJ1-1 and V is TRBV27; tentatively, D is TRBD1 (6 bases). Germline values: CDR1 MNHEY, CDR2 SMNVEV (reference sequence). This CDR3 comprises 16 residues. The germline V and J ends were trimmed by 2 bases and 5 bases, with 18 bases remaining between them. CDR3 nucleotide sequence: TGTGCCAGCAGTTTAACGTCAACAGGGATGGTAACTGAAGCTTTCTTT. It encodes CASSLTSTGMVTEAFF.

This chain connects TRBV7-3 to TRBJ2-7; no reliable D call. The CDR3 has 13 amino acids. Germline V gives CDR1 SGHTA, CDR2 FQGTGA. V was pared by 0 bases and J by 3 bases, with 6 bases between. Here the CDR3 DNA reads TGTGCCAGCAGCTTAACTAGCAGCTACGAGCAGTACTTC. The encoded protein is CASSLTSSYEQYF.

This chain uses TRBV6-6 with TRBJ2-7; TRBD1 matches 8 bases. Unmatched junction bases numbered 8, after V lost 5 bases and J lost 2 bases. Germline V gene data show CDR1 as MNHNY and CDR2 as SVGAGI (reference sequence). CDR3 length: 15 amino acids. CDR3 nucleotides: TGTGCCAGCAGTGTCGGACAGGGTCGCACCTACGAGCAGTACTTC. Translating gives CASSVGQGRTYEQYF.

This clone was recorded a few times. The chain combines TRBV19 with TRBJ1-5, with D unresolved. CDR3 length: 14 residues. Trimming took 6 bases from V and 0 from J, leaving 9 bases between them. Germline V gene data show CDR1 as LNHDA and CDR2 as SQIVND (reference sequence). The CDR3 spells CASRTVVSNQPQHF. DNA for the CDR3: TGTGCCAGTAGAACAGTGGTTAGCAATCAGCCCCAGCATTTT.

This chain joins TRBV15 and TRBJ2-3; 7 nucleotides line up with TRBD2. The CDR3 has 14 residues. Germline V gives CDR1 LNHNV, CDR2 YYDKDF (reference sequence). The ends lost 1 base at V and 4 bases at J; junction bases unmatched: 2. The CDR3 DNA reads TGTGCCACCAGCAGAGGACTAGCAGCAGATACGCAGTATTTT. Amino acid sequence: CATSRGLAADTQYF.

The genes are TRBV4-2 and TRBJ2-1, with TRBD2 as a possible D gene (6 bases). Germline V CDR1 and CDR2: LGHNA, YNFKEQ. This CDR3 is 15 amino acids long. Deletions cut 5 bases from V and 5 bases from J, with 16 bases between. CDR3 sequence (DNA): TGTGCCAGCAGCAGTAGCGGACGCAACCACAATGAGCAGTTCTTC. As protein: CASSSSGRNHNEQFF.

The rearrangement links TRBV27 to TRBJ2-2, with D unresolved. Looked up from germline, CDR1 is MNHEY and CDR2 is SMNVEV (reference sequence). V was pared by 10 bases and J by 1 base, with 16 bases between. This CDR3 is 15 amino acids long. The CDR3 coding sequence is TGTGCCAACTCTAACACCGACAAGAACACCGGGGAGCTGTTTTTT. Its protein product is CANSNTDKNTGELFF.

This clone was counted between two and nine times. The chain links TRBV5-4 to TRBJ2-7; weak D call: TRBD1 (5 bases). The germline CDR1 and CDR2 sequences are SGHNT and YYREEE (reference sequence). Trimming left V 0 bases short and J 0 bases short, with 7 bases between. This CDR3 comprises 14 residues. The CDR3 here is CASSLETASYEQYF. CDR3 bases: TGTGCCAGCAGCTTGGAGACAGCCTCCTACGAGCAGTACTTC.

The chain has TRBV3-1 (or the pseudogene TRBV3-2) and TRBJ1-5; unclear D gene. V lost 0 bases, J lost 3 bases, and 9 bases lay in between. The CDR3 runs 15 residues. The germline V gene has CDR1 LGHDT and CDR2 YNNKEL (reference sequence). CDR3: CASSQDQRDNQPQHF. As DNA, the CDR3 is TGTGCCAGCAGCCAAGATCAGAGGGACAATCAGCCCCAGCATTTT.

J is TRBJ2-1 and V is TRBV7-9; 10 bases agree with TRBD2. Losses at the gene ends were 5 bases for V and 5 bases for J; bases not matched to a gene: 12. Looked up from germline, CDR1 is SEHNR and CDR2 is FQNEAQ (reference sequence). This CDR3 has 17 amino acids. DNA for the CDR3: TGTGCCAGCAGCAAGACTACCGGACTAGCGGTCCACAATGAGCAGTTCTTC. This sequence encodes CASSKTTGLAVHNEQFF.

This chain links TRBV19 with TRBJ2-1, with TRBD2 identical over 8 bases. Germline V CDR1 and CDR2: LNHDA, SQIVND (reference sequence). V shed 2 bases, J shed 3 bases, and the junction held 3 bases outside the gene matches. This CDR3 is 15 amino acids long. The CDR3 region has the DNA TGTGCCAGTAGTATACTAGCGGGCCTCTACAATGAGCAGTTCTTC. Translated, it gives CASSILAGLYNEQFF.

The chain joins TRBV19 to TRBJ1-1; no clear D gene. The V end lost 4 bases, the J end lost 1 base, and 10 bases lay between the germline ends. The CDR3 extends over 14 amino acids. Germline CDR1 reads LNHDA; CDR2 reads SQIVND (reference sequence). The CDR3, as DNA: TGTGCCAGTAGTAGCCGCGCAACGAACACTGAAGCTTTCTTT. It specifies CASSSRATNTEAFF.